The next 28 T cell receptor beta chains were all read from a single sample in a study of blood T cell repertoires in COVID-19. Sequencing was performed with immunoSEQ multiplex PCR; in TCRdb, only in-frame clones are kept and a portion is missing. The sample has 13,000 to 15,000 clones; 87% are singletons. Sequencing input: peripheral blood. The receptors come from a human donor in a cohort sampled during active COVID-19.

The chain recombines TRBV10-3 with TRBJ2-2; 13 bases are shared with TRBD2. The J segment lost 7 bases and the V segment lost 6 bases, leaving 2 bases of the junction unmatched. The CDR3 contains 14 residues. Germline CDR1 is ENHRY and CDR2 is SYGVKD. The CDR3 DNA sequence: TGTGCCATCAGGGGACTAGCGGGAATCGGGGAGCTGTTTTTT. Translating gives CAIRGLAGIGELFF.

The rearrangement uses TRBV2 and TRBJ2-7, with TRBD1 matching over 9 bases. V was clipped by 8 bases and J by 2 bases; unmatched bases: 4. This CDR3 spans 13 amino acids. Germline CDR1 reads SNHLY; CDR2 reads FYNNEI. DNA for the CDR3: TGTGCCAGCCCGGGACAGGGACCCTACGAGCAGTACTTC. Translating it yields CASPGQGPYEQYF.

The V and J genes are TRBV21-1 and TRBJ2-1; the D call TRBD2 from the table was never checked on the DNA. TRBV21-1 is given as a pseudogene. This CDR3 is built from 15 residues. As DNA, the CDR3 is TGTGCCAGCACTCCAGCGGGAGGCTCCTACAATGAGCAGTTCTTC. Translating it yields CASTPAGGSYNEQFF.

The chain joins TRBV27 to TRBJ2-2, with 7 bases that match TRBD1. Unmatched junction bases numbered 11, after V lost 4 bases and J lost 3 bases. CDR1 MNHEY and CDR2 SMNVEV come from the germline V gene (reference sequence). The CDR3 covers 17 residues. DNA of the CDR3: TGTGCCAGCAGTTCCTACCCTTACAGGGGTGACACCGGGGAGCTGTTTTTT. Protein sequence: CASSSYPYRGDTGELFF.

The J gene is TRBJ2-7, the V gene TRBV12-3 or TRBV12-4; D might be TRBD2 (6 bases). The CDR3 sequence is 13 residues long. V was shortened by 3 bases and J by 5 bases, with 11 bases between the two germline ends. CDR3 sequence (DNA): TGTGCCAGCAGTTTGGGGGGAATCAACGAGCAGTACTTC. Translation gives CASSLGGINEQYF.

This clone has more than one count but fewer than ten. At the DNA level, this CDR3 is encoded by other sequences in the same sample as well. As DNA, the CDR3 is TGTGCCAGCAGTTTTGGACTAGGGGGGACCCAGTACTTC. Its protein is CASSFGLGGTQYF. V gene TRBV27 combines with J gene TRBJ2-5, with a possible D match to TRBD2 (7 bases). With 3 bases removed from V and 7 bases from J, the gap between germline ends came to 12 bases. The CDR3 loop spans 13 amino acids. Germline CDR1 reads MNHEY; CDR2 reads SMNVEV (reference sequence).

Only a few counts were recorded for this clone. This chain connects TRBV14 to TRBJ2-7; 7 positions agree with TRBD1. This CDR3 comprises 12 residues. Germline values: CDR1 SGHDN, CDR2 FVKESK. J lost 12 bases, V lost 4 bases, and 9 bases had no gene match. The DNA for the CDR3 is TGTGCCAGCAGCCGCACAGGGGCCGTTTGGTACTTC. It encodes CASSRTGAVWYF.

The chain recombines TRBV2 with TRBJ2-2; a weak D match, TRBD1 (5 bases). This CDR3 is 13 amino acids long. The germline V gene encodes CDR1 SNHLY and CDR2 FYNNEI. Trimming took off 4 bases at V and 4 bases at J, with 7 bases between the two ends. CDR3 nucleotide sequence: TGTGCCAGCAGTGGGACACCCACCGGGGAGCTGTTTTTT. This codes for CASSGTPTGELFF.

Written as DNA, the CDR3 is TGTGCCAGCGGACTTTATTATAATGAAAAACTGTTTTTT. Its translation is CASGLYYNEKLFF. The chain links TRBV27 to TRBJ1-4; the D is unclear. V lost 8 bases and J 4 bases, leaving 11 bases between the germline ends. This CDR3 has 13 residues. The germline CDR1 and CDR2 sequences are MNHEY and SMNVEV (reference sequence). The whole variable domain, remainder taken from reference TRBV27 and TRBJ1-4, is EAQVTQNPRYLITVTGKKLTVTCSQNMNHEYMSWYRQDPGLGLRQIYYSMNVEVTDKGDVPEGYKVSRKEKRNFPLILESPSPNQTSLYFCASGLYYNEKLFFGSGTQLSVL.

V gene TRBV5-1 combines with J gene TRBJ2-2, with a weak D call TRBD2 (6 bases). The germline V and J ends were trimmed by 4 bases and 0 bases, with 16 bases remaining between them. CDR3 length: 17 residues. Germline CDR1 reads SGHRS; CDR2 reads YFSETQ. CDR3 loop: CASSRRDGGTNTGELFF. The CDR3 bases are TGCGCCAGCAGCCGGAGGGATGGCGGAACGAACACCGGGGAGCTGTTTTTT.

The CDR3 loop reads CASHGQPNQPQHF. In DNA, the CDR3 is TGTGCCAGCCATGGACAGCCCAATCAGCCCCAGCATTTT. The rearrangement uses TRBV2 and TRBJ1-5; tentative D call: TRBD1 (6 bases). V was pared by 8 bases and J by 3 bases, with 11 bases between. Per germline, CDR1 SNHLY and CDR2 FYNNEI. The CDR3 extends over 13 amino acids.

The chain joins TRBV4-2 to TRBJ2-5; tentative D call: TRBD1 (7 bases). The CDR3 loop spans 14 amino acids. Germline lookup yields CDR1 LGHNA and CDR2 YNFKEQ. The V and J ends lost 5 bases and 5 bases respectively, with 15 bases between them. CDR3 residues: CASSVRQGGETQYF. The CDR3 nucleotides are TGTGCCAGCAGCGTACGACAGGGAGGCGAGACCCAGTACTTC.

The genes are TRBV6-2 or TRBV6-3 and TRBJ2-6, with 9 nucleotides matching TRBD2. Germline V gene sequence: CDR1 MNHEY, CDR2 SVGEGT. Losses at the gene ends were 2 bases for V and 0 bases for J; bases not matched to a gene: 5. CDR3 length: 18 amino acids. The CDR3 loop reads CASSYVSGRSSGANVLTF. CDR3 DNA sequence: TGTGCCAGCAGTTACGTAAGCGGGAGGAGCTCTGGGGCCAACGTCCTGACTTTC.

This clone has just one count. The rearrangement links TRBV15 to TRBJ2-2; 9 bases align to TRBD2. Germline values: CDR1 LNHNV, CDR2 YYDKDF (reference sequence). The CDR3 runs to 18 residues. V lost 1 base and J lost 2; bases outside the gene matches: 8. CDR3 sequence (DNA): TGTGCCACCAGCAGAGGGCCGGGACTAGCACCCAACACCGGGGAGCTGTTTTTT. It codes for CATSRGPGLAPNTGELFF.

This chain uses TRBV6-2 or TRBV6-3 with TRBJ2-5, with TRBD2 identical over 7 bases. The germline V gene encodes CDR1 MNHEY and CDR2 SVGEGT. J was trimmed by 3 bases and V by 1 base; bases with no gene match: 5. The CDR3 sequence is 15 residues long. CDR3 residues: CASSYWTRSEETQYF. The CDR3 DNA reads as TGTGCCAGCAGTTACTGGACTAGATCAGAAGAGACCCAGTACTTC.

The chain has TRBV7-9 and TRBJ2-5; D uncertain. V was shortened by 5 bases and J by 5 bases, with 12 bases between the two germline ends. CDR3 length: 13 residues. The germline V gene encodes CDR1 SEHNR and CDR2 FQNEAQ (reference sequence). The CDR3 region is CASSPRLRETQYF. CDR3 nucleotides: TGTGCCAGCAGCCCCCGCCTCCGGGAGACCCAGTACTTC.

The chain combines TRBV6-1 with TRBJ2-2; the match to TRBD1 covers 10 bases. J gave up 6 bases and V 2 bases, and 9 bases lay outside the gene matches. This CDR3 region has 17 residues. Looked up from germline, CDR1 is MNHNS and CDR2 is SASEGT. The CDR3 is CASSEWSRQGAAGELFF. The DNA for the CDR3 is TGTGCCAGCAGTGAATGGTCCCGACAGGGGGCAGCCGGGGAGCTGTTTTTT.

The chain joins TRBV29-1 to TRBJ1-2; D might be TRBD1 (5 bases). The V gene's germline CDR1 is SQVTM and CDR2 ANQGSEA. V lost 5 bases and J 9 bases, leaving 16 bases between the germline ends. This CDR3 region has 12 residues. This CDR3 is CSVFGQGGSYTF. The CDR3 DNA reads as TGCAGCGTTTTCGGCCAGGGAGGTAGCTACACCTTC. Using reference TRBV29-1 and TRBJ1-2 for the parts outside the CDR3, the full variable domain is SAVISQKPSRDICQRGTSLTIQCQVDSQVTMMFWYRQQPGQSLTLIATANQGSEATYESGFVIDKFPISRPNLTFSTLTVSNMSPEDSSIYLCSVFGQGGSYTFGSGTRLTVV.

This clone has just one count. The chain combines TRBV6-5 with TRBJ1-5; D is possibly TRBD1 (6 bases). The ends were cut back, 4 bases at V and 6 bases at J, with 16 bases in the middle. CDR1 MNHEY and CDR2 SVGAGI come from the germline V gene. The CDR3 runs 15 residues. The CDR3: CASSFTAGGSQPQHF. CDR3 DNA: TGTGCCAGCAGTTTTACCGCGGGGGGCAGTCAGCCCCAGCATTTT.

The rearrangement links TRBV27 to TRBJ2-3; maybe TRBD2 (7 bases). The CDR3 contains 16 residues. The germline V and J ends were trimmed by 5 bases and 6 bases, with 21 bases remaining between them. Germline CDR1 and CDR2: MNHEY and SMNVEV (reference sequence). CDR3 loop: CASSHEGGRKLDTQYF. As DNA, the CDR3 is TGTGCCAGCAGTCATGAGGGGGGGCGCAAGTTGGATACGCAGTATTTT.

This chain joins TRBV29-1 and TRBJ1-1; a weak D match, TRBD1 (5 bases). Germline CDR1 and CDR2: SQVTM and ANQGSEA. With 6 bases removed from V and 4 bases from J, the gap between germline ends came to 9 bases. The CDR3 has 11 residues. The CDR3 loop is CSVRRGTEAFF. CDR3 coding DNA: TGCAGCGTCAGGAGGGGCACTGAAGCTTTCTTT.

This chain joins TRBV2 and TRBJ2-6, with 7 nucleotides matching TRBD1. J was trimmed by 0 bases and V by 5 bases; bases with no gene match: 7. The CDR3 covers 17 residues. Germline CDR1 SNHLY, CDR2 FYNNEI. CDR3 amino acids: CASSLMYRGSGANVLTF. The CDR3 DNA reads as TGTGCCAGCAGTTTAATGTACAGGGGCTCTGGGGCCAACGTCCTGACTTTC.

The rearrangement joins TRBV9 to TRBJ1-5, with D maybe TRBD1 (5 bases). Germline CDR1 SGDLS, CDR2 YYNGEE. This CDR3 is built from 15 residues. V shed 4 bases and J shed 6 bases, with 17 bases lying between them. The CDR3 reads CASSRGGGDVQPQHF. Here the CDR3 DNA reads TGTGCCAGCAGCCGGGGTGGGGGGGACGTTCAGCCCCAGCATTTT. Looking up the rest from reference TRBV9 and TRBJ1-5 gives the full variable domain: DSGVTQTPKHLITATGQRVTLRCSPRSGDLSVYWYQQSLDQGLQFLIQYYNGEERAKGNILERFSAQQFPDLHSELNLSSLELGDSALYFCASSRGGGDVQPQHFGDGTRLSIL.

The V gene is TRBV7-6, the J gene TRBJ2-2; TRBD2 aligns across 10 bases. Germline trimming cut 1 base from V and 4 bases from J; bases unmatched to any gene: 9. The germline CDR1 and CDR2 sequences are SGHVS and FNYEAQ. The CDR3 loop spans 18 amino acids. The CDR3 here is CASSLDVASGSVTGELFF. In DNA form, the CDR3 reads TGTGCCAGCAGCTTAGATGTAGCTAGCGGGAGTGTCACCGGGGAGCTGTTTTTT.

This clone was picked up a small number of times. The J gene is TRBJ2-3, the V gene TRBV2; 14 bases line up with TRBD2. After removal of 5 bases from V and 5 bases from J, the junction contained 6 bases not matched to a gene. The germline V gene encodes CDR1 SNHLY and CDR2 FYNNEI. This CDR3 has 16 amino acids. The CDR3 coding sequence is TGTGCCAGCAGTCCGACTAGCGGGAGGGCCAGAGATACGCAGTATTTT. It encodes CASSPTSGRARDTQYF.

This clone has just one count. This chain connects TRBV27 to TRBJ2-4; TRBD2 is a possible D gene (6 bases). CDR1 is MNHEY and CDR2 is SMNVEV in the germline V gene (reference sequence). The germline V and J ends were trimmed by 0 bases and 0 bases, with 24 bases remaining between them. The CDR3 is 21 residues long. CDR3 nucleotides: TGTGCCAGCAGTTTATCGGGCGGGACGGGGCTAACCCAAGGAGCCAAAAACATTCAGTACTTC. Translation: CASSLSGGTGLTQGAKNIQYF.

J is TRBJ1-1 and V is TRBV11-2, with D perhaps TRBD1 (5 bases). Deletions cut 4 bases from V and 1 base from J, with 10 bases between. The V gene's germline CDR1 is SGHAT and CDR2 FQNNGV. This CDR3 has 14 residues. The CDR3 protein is CASSSTTGNTEAFF. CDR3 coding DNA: TGTGCCAGCAGCTCAACTACAGGGAACACTGAAGCTTTCTTT.

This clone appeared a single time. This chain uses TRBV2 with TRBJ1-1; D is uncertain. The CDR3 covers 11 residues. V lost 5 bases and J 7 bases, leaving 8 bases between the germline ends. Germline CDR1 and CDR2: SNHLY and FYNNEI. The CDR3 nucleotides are TGTGCCAGCAGTCAGCAGGATGAAGCTTTCTTT. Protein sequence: CASSQQDEAFF.